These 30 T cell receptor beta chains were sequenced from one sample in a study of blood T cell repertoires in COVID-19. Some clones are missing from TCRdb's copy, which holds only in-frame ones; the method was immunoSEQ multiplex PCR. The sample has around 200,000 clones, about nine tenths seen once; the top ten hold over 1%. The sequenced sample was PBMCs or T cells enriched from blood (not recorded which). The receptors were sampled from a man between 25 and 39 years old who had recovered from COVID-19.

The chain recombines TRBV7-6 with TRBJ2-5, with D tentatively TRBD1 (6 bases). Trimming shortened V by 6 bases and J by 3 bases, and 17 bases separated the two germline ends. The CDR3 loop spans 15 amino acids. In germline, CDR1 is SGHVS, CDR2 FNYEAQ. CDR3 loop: CASSWGPVKEETQYF. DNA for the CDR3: TGTGCCAGCAGTTGGGGGCCCGTTAAGGAAGAGACCCAGTACTTC.

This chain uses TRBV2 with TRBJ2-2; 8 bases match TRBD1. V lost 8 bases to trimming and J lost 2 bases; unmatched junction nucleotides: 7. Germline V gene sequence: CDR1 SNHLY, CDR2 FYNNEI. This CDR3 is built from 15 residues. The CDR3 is CASRGQGRNTGELFF. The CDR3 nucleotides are TGTGCCAGCCGCGGACAGGGCCGTAACACCGGGGAGCTGTTTTTT. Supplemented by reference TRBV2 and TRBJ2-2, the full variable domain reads EPEVTQTPSHQVTQMGQEVILRCVPISNHLYFYWYRQILGQKVEFLVSFYNNEISEKSEIFDDQFSVERPDGSNFTLKIRSTKLEDSAMYFCASRGQGRNTGELFFGEGSRLTVL.

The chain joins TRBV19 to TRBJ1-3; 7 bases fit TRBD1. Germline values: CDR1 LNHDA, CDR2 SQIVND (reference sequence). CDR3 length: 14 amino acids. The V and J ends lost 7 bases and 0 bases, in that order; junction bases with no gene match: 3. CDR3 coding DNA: TGTGCCAGTAAAAACAGGGGCTCTGGAAACACCATATATTTT. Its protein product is CASKNRGSGNTIYF.

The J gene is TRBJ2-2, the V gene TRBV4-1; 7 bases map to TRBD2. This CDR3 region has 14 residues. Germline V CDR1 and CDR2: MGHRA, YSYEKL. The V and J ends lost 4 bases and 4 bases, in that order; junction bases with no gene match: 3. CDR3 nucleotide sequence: TGCGCCAGCAGCCCGGGACTATCCACCGGGGAGCTGTTTTTT. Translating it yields CASSPGLSTGELFF.

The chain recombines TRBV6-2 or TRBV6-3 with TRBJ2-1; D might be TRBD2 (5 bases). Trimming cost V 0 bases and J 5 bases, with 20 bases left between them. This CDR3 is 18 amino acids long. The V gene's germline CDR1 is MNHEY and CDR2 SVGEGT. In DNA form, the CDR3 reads TGTGCCAGCAGTTACTCGACGCTTCGTAGCGCTCGCCACAATGAGCAGTTCTTC. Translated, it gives CASSYSTLRSARHNEQFF.

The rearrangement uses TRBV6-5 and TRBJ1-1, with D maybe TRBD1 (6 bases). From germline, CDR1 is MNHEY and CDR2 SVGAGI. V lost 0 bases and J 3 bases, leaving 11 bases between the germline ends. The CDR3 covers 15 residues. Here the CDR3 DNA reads TGTGCCAGCAGTTACTCGGGGGCGCAGCACACTGAAGCTTTCTTT. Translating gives CASSYSGAQHTEAFF.

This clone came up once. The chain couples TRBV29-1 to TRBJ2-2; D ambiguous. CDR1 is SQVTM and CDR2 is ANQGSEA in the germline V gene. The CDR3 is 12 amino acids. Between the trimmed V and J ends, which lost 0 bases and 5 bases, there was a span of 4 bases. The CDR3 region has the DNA TGCAGCGTTGAAGAGAGTACCGGGGAGCTGTTTTTT. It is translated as CSVEESTGELFF.

CDR3 DNA: TGTGCCAGCAGTCCCGTCAGGGGGAATACTGAAGCTTTCTTT. Translated: CASSPVRGNTEAFF. The V gene is TRBV5-4, the J gene TRBJ1-1; 7 bases agree with TRBD1. The CDR3 covers 14 residues. The germline gives CDR1 SGHNT, CDR2 YYREEE (reference sequence). The ends lost 5 bases at V and 5 bases at J; junction bases unmatched: 9. Variable domain in full (rest from reference TRBV5-4 and TRBJ1-1): ETGVTQSPTHLIKTRGQQVTLRCSSQSGHNTVSWYQQALGQGPQFIFQYYREEENGRGNFPPRFSGLQFPNYSSELNVNALELDDSALYLCASSPVRGNTEAFFGQGTRLTVV.

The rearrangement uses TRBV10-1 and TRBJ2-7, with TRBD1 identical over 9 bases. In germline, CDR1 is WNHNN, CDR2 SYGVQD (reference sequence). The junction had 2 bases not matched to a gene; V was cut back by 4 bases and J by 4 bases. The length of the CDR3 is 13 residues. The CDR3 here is CASSAGTGYEQYF. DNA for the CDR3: TGCGCCAGCAGTGCCGGGACAGGGTACGAGCAGTACTTC.

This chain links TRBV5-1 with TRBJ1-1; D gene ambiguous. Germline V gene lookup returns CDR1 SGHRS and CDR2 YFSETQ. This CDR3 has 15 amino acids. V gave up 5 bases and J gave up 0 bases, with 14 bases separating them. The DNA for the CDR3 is TGCGCCAGCAGAAAAGACCAGGAATTGAACACTGAAGCTTTCTTT. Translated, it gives CASRKDQELNTEAFF.

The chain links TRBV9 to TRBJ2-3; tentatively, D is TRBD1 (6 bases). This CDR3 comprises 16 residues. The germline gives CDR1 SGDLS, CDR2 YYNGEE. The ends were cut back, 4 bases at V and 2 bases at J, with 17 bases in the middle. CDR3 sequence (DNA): TGTGCCAGCAGCTCGCCACGGGACATCATCACAGATACGCAGTATTTT. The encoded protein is CASSSPRDIITDTQYF.

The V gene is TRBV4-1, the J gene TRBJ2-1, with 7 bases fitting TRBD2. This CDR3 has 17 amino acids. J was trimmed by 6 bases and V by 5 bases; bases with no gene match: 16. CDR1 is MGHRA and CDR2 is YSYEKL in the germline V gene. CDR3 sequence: CASSAPGTTLGGNEQFF. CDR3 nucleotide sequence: TGCGCCAGCAGCGCCCCCGGGACTACCCTGGGGGGCAATGAGCAGTTCTTC.

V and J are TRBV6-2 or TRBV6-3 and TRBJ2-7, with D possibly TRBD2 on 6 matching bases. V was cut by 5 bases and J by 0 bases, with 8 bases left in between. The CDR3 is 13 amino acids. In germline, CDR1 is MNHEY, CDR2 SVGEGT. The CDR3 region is CASSVLASYEQYF. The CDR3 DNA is TGTGCCAGCAGTGTACTAGCCTCCTACGAGCAGTACTTC.

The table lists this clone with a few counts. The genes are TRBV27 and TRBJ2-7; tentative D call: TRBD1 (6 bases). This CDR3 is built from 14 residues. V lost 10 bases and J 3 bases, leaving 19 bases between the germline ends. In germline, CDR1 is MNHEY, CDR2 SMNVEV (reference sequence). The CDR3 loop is CATAWIDRIYEQYF. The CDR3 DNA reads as TGTGCCACCGCTTGGATCGACAGGATCTACGAGCAGTACTTC.

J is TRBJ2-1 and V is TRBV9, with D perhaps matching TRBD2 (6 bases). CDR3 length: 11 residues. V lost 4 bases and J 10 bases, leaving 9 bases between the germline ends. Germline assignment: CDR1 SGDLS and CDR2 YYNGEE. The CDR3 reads CASSPGGEQFF. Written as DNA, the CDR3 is TGTGCCAGCAGCCCTGGGGGGGAGCAGTTCTTC.

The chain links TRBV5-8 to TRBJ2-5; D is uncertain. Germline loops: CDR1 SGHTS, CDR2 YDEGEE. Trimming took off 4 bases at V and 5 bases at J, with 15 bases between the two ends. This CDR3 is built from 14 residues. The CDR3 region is CASSTGEVGETQYF. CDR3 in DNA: TGTGCCAGCAGCACCGGAGAGGTCGGGGAGACCCAGTACTTC.

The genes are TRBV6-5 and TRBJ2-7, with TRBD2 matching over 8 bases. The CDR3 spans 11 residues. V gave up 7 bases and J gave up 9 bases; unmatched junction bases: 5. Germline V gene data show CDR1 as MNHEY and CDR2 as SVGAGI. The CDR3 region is CASKKRELQYF. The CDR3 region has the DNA TGTGCCAGCAAAAAGCGGGAGTTGCAGTACTTC.

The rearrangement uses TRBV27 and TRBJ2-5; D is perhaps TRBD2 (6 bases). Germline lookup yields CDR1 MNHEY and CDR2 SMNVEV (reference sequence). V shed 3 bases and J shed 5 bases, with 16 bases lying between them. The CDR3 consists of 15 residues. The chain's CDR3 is CASSFQGLVGETQYF. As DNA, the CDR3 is TGTGCCAGCAGTTTCCAGGGACTGGTTGGGGAGACCCAGTACTTC.

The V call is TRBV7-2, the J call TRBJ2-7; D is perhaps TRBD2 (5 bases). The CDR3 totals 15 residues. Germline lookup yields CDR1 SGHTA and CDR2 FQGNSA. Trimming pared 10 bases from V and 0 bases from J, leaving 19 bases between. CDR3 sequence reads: CANSHGQRDSYEQYF. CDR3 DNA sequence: TGTGCCAACTCCCACGGGCAGAGGGACTCCTACGAGCAGTACTTC.

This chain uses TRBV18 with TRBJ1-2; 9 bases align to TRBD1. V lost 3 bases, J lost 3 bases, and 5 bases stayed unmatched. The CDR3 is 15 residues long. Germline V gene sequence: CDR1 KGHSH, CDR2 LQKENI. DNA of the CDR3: TGTGCCAGCTCACCCGGGACAGGGAGGGACTATGGCTACACCTTC. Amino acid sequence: CASSPGTGRDYGYTF.

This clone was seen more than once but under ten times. This chain's CDR3 is CASSSTTIAGTFEQYF. Here the CDR3 DNA reads TGTGCCAGCAGTTCCACCACTATAGCCGGGACATTCGAGCAGTACTTC. The J gene is TRBJ2-7, the V gene TRBV27, with D maybe TRBD1 (6 bases). Germline loops: CDR1 MNHEY, CDR2 SMNVEV (reference sequence). V was trimmed by 4 bases and J by 6 bases, leaving 22 bases between them. The CDR3 runs 16 residues.

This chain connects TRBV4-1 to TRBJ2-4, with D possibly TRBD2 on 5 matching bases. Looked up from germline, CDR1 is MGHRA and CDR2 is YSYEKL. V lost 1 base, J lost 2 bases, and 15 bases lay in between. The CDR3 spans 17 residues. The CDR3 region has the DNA TGCGCCAGCAGCCAAGCTCGGCTTGAGGGAACCAAAAACATTCAGTACTTC. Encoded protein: CASSQARLEGTKNIQYF.

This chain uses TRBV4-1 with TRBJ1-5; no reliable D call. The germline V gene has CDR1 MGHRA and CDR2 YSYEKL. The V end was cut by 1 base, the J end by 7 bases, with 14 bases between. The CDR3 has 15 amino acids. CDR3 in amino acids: CASSQATRVGQPQHF. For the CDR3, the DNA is TGCGCCAGCAGCCAAGCCACGCGAGTGGGCCAGCCCCAGCATTTT.

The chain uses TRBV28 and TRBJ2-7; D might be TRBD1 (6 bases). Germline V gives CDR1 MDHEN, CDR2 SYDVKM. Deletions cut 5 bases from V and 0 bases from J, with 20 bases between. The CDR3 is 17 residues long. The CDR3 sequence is CASSLIGTFDPSYEQYF. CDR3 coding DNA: TGTGCCAGCAGTCTTATAGGGACATTCGACCCCTCCTACGAGCAGTACTTC. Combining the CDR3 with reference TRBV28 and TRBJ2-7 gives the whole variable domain DVKVTQSSRYLVKRTGEKVFLECVQDMDHENMFWYRQDPGLGLRLIYFSYDVKMKEKGDIPEGYSVSREKKERFSLILESASTNQTSMYLCASSLIGTFDPSYEQYFGPGTRLTVT.

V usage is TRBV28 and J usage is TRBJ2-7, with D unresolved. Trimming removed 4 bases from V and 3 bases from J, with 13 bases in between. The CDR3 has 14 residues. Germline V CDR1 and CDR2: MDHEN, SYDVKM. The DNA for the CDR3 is TGTGCCAGCAGTTCCCGACTTGAATACTACGAGCAGTACTTC. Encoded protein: CASSSRLEYYEQYF. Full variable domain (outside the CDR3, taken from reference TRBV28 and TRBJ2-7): DVKVTQSSRYLVKRTGEKVFLECVQDMDHENMFWYRQDPGLGLRLIYFSYDVKMKEKGDIPEGYSVSREKKERFSLILESASTNQTSMYLCASSSRLEYYEQYFGPGTRLTVT.

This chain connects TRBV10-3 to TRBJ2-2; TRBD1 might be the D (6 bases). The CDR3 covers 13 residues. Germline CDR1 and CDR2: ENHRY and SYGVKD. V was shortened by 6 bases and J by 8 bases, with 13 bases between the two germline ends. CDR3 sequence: CAISVQGSGELFF. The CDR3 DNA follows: TGTGCCATCAGCGTACAGGGCTCGGGGGAGCTGTTTTTT.

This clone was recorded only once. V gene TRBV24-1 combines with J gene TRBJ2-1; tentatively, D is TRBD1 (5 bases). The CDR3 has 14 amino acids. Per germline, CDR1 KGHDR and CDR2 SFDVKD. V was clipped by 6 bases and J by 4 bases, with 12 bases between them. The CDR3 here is CATSTGASYNEQFF. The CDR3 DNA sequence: TGTGCCACCAGTACTGGGGCTAGTTACAATGAGCAGTTCTTC.

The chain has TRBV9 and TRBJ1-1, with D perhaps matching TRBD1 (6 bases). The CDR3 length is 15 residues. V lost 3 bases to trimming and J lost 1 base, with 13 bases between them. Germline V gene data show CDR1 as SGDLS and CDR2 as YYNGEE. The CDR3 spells CASSAGGQPNTEAFF. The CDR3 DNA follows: TGTGCCAGCAGCGCTGGCGGACAGCCGAACACTGAAGCTTTCTTT.

The DNA for the CDR3 is TGTGCCAGCAGTGAAGCTCGGGGTCACGGGGAGCTGTTTTTT. It codes for CASSEARGHGELFF. The chain recombines TRBV6-1 with TRBJ2-2; D is perhaps TRBD2 (5 bases). Trimming cost V 0 bases and J 7 bases, with 9 bases left between them. The CDR3 is made up of 14 amino acids. Per the germline V gene, CDR1 is MNHNS and CDR2 is SASEGT.

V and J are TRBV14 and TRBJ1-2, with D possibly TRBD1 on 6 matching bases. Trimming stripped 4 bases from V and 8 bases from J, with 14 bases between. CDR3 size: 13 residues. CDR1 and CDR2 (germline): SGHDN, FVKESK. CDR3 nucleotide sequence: TGTGCCAGCAGCCGGGACACTCAGGACGGCTACACCTTC. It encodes CASSRDTQDGYTF.